These 18 T cell receptor beta chains share one sample of origin, sequenced in a study of blood T cell repertoires in COVID-19. TCRdb's copy holds only in-frame clones and misses some; the assay was immunoSEQ multiplex PCR. The sample shows 60,000 to 65,000 clones, 83% of them seen only once. Sequenced material: peripheral blood. The receptors here all came from a man aged 50-59 years with COVID-19, enrolled during active disease.

The chain combines TRBV5-1 with TRBJ2-5, with TRBD1 identical over 7 bases. The CDR3 totals 14 residues. Germline V lookup: CDR1 SGHRS, CDR2 YFSETQ. With V trimmed by 3 bases and J by 5 bases, 7 bases remained unmatched. Here the CDR3 DNA reads TGCGCCAGCAGCTCCACAGGGGTTATGGAGACCCAGTACTTC. The encoded protein is CASSSTGVMETQYF.

Here the CDR3 DNA reads TGTGCCACCAGTGAAACCGGACTAGCGGCGCAAGAGACCCAGTACTTC. Residues: CATSETGLAAQETQYF. V is TRBV24-1 and J is TRBJ2-5; 10 nucleotides align to TRBD2. V lost 4 bases to trimming and J lost 2 bases; unmatched junction nucleotides: 6. The length of the CDR3 is 16 residues. Germline-derived CDR1 and CDR2 are KGHDR and SFDVKD.

The chain recombines TRBV7-9 with TRBJ2-1, with 9 positions matching TRBD2. Germline V lookup: CDR1 SEHNR, CDR2 FQNEAQ (reference sequence). The CDR3 covers 16 residues. V was clipped by 4 bases and J by 7 bases; unmatched bases: 11. The CDR3 sequence: CASSWRGGSGSNEQFF. The CDR3 coding sequence is TGTGCCAGCAGCTGGAGGGGTGGTAGCGGGAGTAATGAGCAGTTCTTC.

The chain is built from TRBV6-6 and TRBJ2-3; unclear D gene. V lost 4 bases and J 3 bases, leaving 5 bases between the germline ends. Germline CDR1 is MNHNY and CDR2 is SVGAGI (reference sequence). The CDR3 has 12 residues. CDR3 DNA: TGTGCCAGCAGTTCAGTAACAGATACGCAGTATTTT. It translates to CASSSVTDTQYF.

The chain carries TRBV28 and TRBJ2-1; tentative D call: TRBD2 (5 bases). V lost 5 bases and J 0 bases, leaving 14 bases between the germline ends. Germline V gene lookup returns CDR1 MDHEN and CDR2 SYDVKM. This CDR3 is 16 amino acids long. CDR3 DNA sequence: TGTGCCAGCAGTCCCCAGCTAGCAAACTCCTACAATGAGCAGTTCTTC. It yields the protein CASSPQLANSYNEQFF. Complete variable domain (other parts from reference TRBV28 and TRBJ2-1): DVKVTQSSRYLVKRTGEKVFLECVQDMDHENMFWYRQDPGLGLRLIYFSYDVKMKEKGDIPEGYSVSREKKERFSLILESASTNQTSMYLCASSPQLANSYNEQFFGPGTRLTVL.

This chain uses TRBV28 with TRBJ2-6; D perhaps matches TRBD1 (6 bases). The CDR3 runs 16 residues. Trimming removed 0 bases from V and 0 bases from J, with 6 bases in between. Per the germline V gene, CDR1 is MDHEN and CDR2 is SYDVKM. The CDR3 DNA reads as TGTGCCAGCAGTTTATGGGGGGCCTCTGGGGCCAACGTCCTGACTTTC. Translation gives CASSLWGASGANVLTF.

The V and J genes are TRBV5-6 and TRBJ2-2; 7 bases fit TRBD2. The germline CDR1 and CDR2 sequences are SGHDT and YYEEEE. This CDR3 is built from 15 residues. The trim removed 2 bases at V and 6 bases at J, leaving 7 bases unmatched. The CDR3 bases are TGTGCCAGCAGCTTCGGGAGGTCGAGGGCCGGGGAGCTGTTTTTT. Its protein is CASSFGRSRAGELFF.

The chain carries TRBV28 and TRBJ2-3; D may be TRBD1 (6 bases). This CDR3 is built from 14 residues. Per germline, CDR1 MDHEN and CDR2 SYDVKM. V was trimmed by 4 bases and J by 1 base, leaving 9 bases between them. The CDR3 coding sequence is TGTGCCAGCAGTTGGACAGAGGGCACAGATACGCAGTATTTT. This sequence encodes CASSWTEGTDTQYF.

The genes are TRBV5-8 and TRBJ2-7; D perhaps matches TRBD1 (5 bases). The V gene lost 4 bases and the J gene lost 2 bases, with 13 bases spanning the gap. The CDR3 runs 14 residues. The germline CDR1 and CDR2 sequences are SGHTS and YDEGEE. CDR3: CASSRATVTYEQYF. The CDR3 coding sequence is TGTGCCAGCAGCCGAGCGACAGTCACCTACGAGCAGTACTTC.

The rearrangement joins TRBV6-1 to TRBJ2-1; 9 nucleotides agree with TRBD1. Trimming took 6 bases from V and 8 from J; bases not matched to a gene: 5. CDR1 is MNHNS and CDR2 is SASEGT in the germline V gene. The CDR3 covers 13 residues. This CDR3 is CASRGTGRYEQFF. CDR3 DNA sequence: TGTGCCAGCAGGGGGACAGGGAGGTATGAGCAGTTCTTC.

The chain links TRBV29-1 to TRBJ1-3; D uncertain. Between the trimmed V and J ends, which lost 0 bases and 0 bases, there was a span of 15 bases. CDR1 is SQVTM and CDR2 is ANQGSEA in the germline V gene. The CDR3 length is 17 residues. CDR3 nucleotides: TGCAGCGTTGAAGATAGTACCGGGATCAGCTCTGGAAACACCATATATTTT. It yields the protein CSVEDSTGISSGNTIYF.

The CDR3 sequence: CASSSYATSGRYNEQFF. For the CDR3, the DNA is TGCGCCAGCAGCTCGTACGCGACTAGCGGAAGATACAATGAGCAGTTCTTC. The chain couples TRBV5-1 to TRBJ2-1, with 9 bases matching TRBD2. The CDR3 contains 17 residues. Germline CDR1 and CDR2: SGHRS and YFSETQ. Trimming cost V 3 bases and J 4 bases; bases outside gene matches: 11.

The gene calls are TRBV28 and TRBJ2-7, with TRBD2 as a possible D gene (6 bases). Trimming stripped 1 base from V and 1 base from J, with 14 bases between. This CDR3 region has 16 residues. Germline assignment: CDR1 MDHEN and CDR2 SYDVKM. DNA of the CDR3: TGTGCCAGCAGTTTATTCCTGCGGGAACCTTCCTACGAGCAGTACTTC. It specifies CASSLFLREPSYEQYF.

This chain links TRBV18 with TRBJ2-3, with D possibly TRBD2 on 5 matching bases. The CDR3 contains 16 residues. CDR1 KGHSH and CDR2 LQKENI come from the germline V gene. The germline V and J ends were trimmed by 2 bases and 2 bases, with 14 bases remaining between them. CDR3 amino acids: CASSPSGSGFTDTQYF. CDR3 coding DNA: TGTGCCAGCTCACCATCGGGGAGCGGCTTCACAGATACGCAGTATTTT.

This chain uses TRBV2 with TRBJ2-1; D may be TRBD2 (6 bases). Per germline, CDR1 SNHLY and CDR2 FYNNEI. Trimming removed 7 bases at V and 7 bases at J, with 20 bases between. The CDR3 has 15 residues. The CDR3 spells CASKNSAGSANEQFF. CDR3 nucleotide sequence: TGTGCCAGCAAAAACTCTGCGGGAAGCGCAAATGAGCAGTTCTTC.

The chain carries TRBV28 and TRBJ1-5; 11 positions agree with TRBD1. Germline lookup yields CDR1 MDHEN and CDR2 SYDVKM. The CDR3 consists of 16 residues. J was trimmed by 6 bases and V by 5 bases; bases with no gene match: 9. The CDR3: CASSPWVGQGGQPQHF. CDR3 nucleotides: TGTGCCAGCAGTCCATGGGTGGGACAGGGGGGTCAGCCCCAGCATTTT.

The rearrangement links TRBV9 to TRBJ2-2; 9 nucleotides line up with TRBD1. The CDR3 length is 18 residues. Germline loops: CDR1 SGDLS, CDR2 YYNGEE. V was clipped by 0 bases and J by 4 bases; unmatched bases: 10. CDR3 amino acids: CASSVGNRGRPGTGELFF. The CDR3 DNA follows: TGTGCCAGCAGCGTAGGTAACAGGGGGCGCCCCGGCACCGGGGAGCTGTTTTTT. Combining the CDR3 with reference TRBV9 and TRBJ2-2 gives the whole variable domain DSGVTQTPKHLITATGQRVTLRCSPRSGDLSVYWYQQSLDQGLQFLIQYYNGEERAKGNILERFSAQQFPDLHSELNLSSLELGDSALYFCASSVGNRGRPGTGELFFGEGSRLTVL.

The chain links TRBV3-1 (or the pseudogene TRBV3-2) to TRBJ2-3; 7 bases fit TRBD2. Germline CDR1 LGHDT, CDR2 YNNKEL (reference sequence). The CDR3 contains 15 residues. V was clipped by 9 bases and J by 0 bases; unmatched bases: 9. CDR3 in amino acids: CASSRLALSTDTQYF. The CDR3 nucleotides read TGTGCCAGTTCCCGACTAGCCCTTAGCACAGATACGCAGTATTTT.